Listed here are 27 T cell receptor beta chains from one sample, sequenced in a study of T-cell memory formation after mild COVID-19. TCRdb recomputed calls from the 5' RACE reads with MiXCR, one row per CDR3 protein. The sample comprises approximately 260,000 distinct CDR3 sequences, less than 20% of which are singletons, and around 3.7% rests with the top ten. The sample taken for sequencing was PBMCs or a T cell subset sorted from them (not recorded which). The receptors here all came from a man between 18 and 29 years old who had mild COVID-19 (a few samples of this study predate the infection). Cell type and time point are not known.

The chain couples TRBV12-3 or TRBV12-4 to TRBJ2-3; 7 bases align to TRBD1. The CDR3 consists of 14 residues. Trimming cost V 6 bases and J 0 bases; bases outside gene matches: 3. The CDR3 reads CASRDRVSTDTQYF. CDR3 DNA sequence: TGTGCCAGCAGAGACAGGGTTAGCACAGATACGCAGTATTTT.

This clonotype showed up many times. The genes are TRBV7-9 and TRBJ2-3; TRBD2 matches at 8 bases. The CDR3 has 15 residues. Germline CDR1 SEHNR, CDR2 FQNEAQ (reference sequence). Trimming at V came to 5 bases and at J to 2 bases, leaving 6 bases not matched to a gene. CDR3 protein: CASSAGTSITDTQYF. The CDR3 DNA sequence: TGTGCCAGCAGCGCCGGGACTAGTATCACAGATACGCAGTATTTT. Combining the CDR3 with reference TRBV7-9 and TRBJ2-3 gives the whole variable domain DTGVSQNPRHKITKRGQNVTFRCDPISEHNRLYWYRQTLGQGPEFLTYFQNEAQLEKSRLLSDRFSAERPKGSFSTLEIQRTEQGDSAMYLCASSAGTSITDTQYFGPGTRLTVL.

This clonotype was found a few times. V and J are TRBV12-3 or TRBV12-4 and TRBJ2-3; D could derive from TRBD1 or TRBD2 (5 bases each). Trimming took 7 bases from V and 4 from J, leaving 18 bases between them. This CDR3 is built from 15 residues. CDR3 sequence: CASTISYRGPDTQYF. The CDR3 nucleotides are TGTGCCAGCACCATCTCCTACCGGGGCCCAGATACGCAGTATTTT.

In its sample, this clonotype was seen a few times. V is TRBV7-9 and J is TRBJ1-1; D is uncertain. Trimming removed 7 bases from V and 1 base from J, with 13 bases in between. The germline gives CDR1 SEHNR, CDR2 FQNEAQ (reference sequence). This CDR3 region has 14 residues. The chain's CDR3 is CASKSSAGNTEAFF. The DNA of the CDR3 is TGTGCCAGCAAATCTTCAGCGGGGAACACTGAAGCTTTCTTT. Variable domain in full (rest from reference TRBV7-9 and TRBJ1-1): DTGVSQNPRHKITKRGQNVTFRCDPISEHNRLYWYRQTLGQGPEFLTYFQNEAQLEKSRLLSDRFSAERPKGSFSTLEIQRTEQGDSAMYLCASKSSAGNTEAFFGQGTRLTVV.

The CDR3 protein is CASSLTAGRPYEQYF. In DNA, the CDR3 is TGTGCCAGCAGCTTAACGGCCGGCAGACCCTACGAGCAGTACTTC. This sequence joins TRBV7-3 and TRBJ2-7, with D uncertain. The CDR3 has 15 amino acids. Trimming removed 0 bases from V and 2 bases from J, with 11 bases in between. CDR1 is SGHTA and CDR2 is FQGTGA in the germline V gene.

This clonotype was counted a few times. V and J are TRBV5-1 and TRBJ2-7; TRBD1 matches 7 bases. This CDR3 is built from 13 residues. Looked up from germline, CDR1 is SGHRS and CDR2 is YFSETQ. Trimming removed 4 bases from V and 2 bases from J; junction bases left unmatched: 3. The DNA for the CDR3 is TGCGCCAGCAGCATAGACAGGGCCTACGAGCAGTACTTC. Translation gives CASSIDRAYEQYF.

The chain carries TRBV11-2 and TRBJ2-5; D is undetermined. The ends were cut back, 0 bases at V and 6 bases at J, with 8 bases in the middle. Germline CDR1 is SGHAT and CDR2 is FQNNGV. This CDR3 has 13 amino acids. CDR3: CASSLDWSQTQYF. In DNA form, the CDR3 reads TGTGCCAGCAGCTTAGATTGGTCCCAGACCCAGTACTTC.

This clonotype was detected only a few times. This rearrangement joins TRBV6-4 to TRBJ2-1, with 14 bases fitting TRBD2. V shed 3 bases and J 10 bases; nucleotides not matched to a gene: 8. The CDR3 covers 16 residues. Germline assignment: CDR1 MRHNA and CDR2 SNTAGT. The CDR3 reads CASSDPGLAGGGEQFF. CDR3 DNA sequence: TGTGCCAGCAGTGATCCCGGACTAGCGGGGGGAGGAGAGCAGTTCTTC.

The chain has TRBV12-3 or TRBV12-4 and TRBJ1-3; 9 nucleotides line up with TRBD1. This CDR3 has 16 amino acids. Germline trimming cut 6 bases from V and 1 base from J; bases unmatched to any gene: 7. The CDR3 sequence: CASSPGQGTSGNTIYF. As DNA, the CDR3 is TGTGCCAGCAGCCCGGGACAGGGAACATCTGGAAACACCATATATTTT.

This clonotype has a handful of counts. The chain is built from TRBV5-1 and TRBJ1-6; 7 nucleotides match TRBD1. V lost 3 bases and J lost 16; bases outside the gene matches: 7. The CDR3 is made up of 12 amino acids. The V gene's germline CDR1 is SGHRS and CDR2 YFSETQ. The CDR3 here is CASSSQGGQLHF. The DNA for the CDR3 is TGCGCCAGCAGCTCTCAGGGGGGTCAGCTCCACTTT. The whole variable domain, filled in from reference TRBV5-1 and TRBJ1-6, reads KAGVTQTPRYLIKTRGQQVTLSCSPISGHRSVSWYQQTPGQGLQFLFEYFSETQRNKGNFPGRFSGRQFSNSRSEMNVSTLELGDSALYLCASSSQGGQLHFGNGTRLTVT.

The gene calls are TRBV7-8 and TRBJ2-3; 10 nucleotides agree with TRBD2. Germline assignment: CDR1 SGHVS and CDR2 FQNEAQ. The CDR3 consists of 19 residues. Trimming cost V 3 bases and J 1 base; bases outside gene matches: 13. CDR3 residues: CASSFIWGSGGPGTDTQYF. Written as DNA, the CDR3 is TGTGCCAGCAGCTTTATCTGGGGTAGCGGGGGGCCCGGCACAGATACGCAGTATTTT. The variable domain in full, completed from reference TRBV7-8 and TRBJ2-3, reads GAGVSQSPRYKVAKRGQDVALRCDPISGHVSLFWYQQALGQGPEFLTYFQNEAQLDKSGLPSDRFFAERPEGSVSTLKIQRTQQEDSAVYLCASSFIWGSGGPGTDTQYFGPGTRLTVL.

The V call is TRBV28, the J call TRBJ2-7; possibly TRBD1 for D (5 bases). The CDR3 spans 15 residues. The V end was cut by 6 bases, the J end by 5 bases, with 20 bases between. Germline values: CDR1 MDHEN, CDR2 SYDVKM. CDR3 in amino acids: CASSPIGQGVHEQYV. The CDR3 coding sequence is TGTGCCAGCAGCCCAATCGGGCAGGGCGTCCACGAGCAGTACGTC.

This clonotype has a count of ten or more. The V gene is TRBV7-9, the J gene TRBJ1-6, with D hard to call. The CDR3 loop spans 13 amino acids. Germline V gives CDR1 SEHNR, CDR2 FQNEAQ (reference sequence). The V gene lost 1 base and the J gene lost 9 bases, with 7 bases spanning the gap. CDR3 loop: CASSLDYTSPLHF. As DNA, the CDR3 is TGTGCCAGCAGCTTAGATTACACTTCACCCCTCCACTTT.

The V gene is TRBV5-6, the J gene TRBJ1-1; TRBD1 matches 7 bases. Trimming cost V 4 bases and J 12 bases; bases outside gene matches: 9. The CDR3 contains 12 residues. Germline V gene lookup returns CDR1 SGHDT and CDR2 YYEEEE. The CDR3 protein is CASSDRGRGTFF. The CDR3 region has the DNA TGTGCCAGCAGCGATAGGGGGCGCGGAACTTTCTTT.

V is TRBV25-1 and J is TRBJ2-3; 7 nucleotides line up with TRBD2. The CDR3 totals 16 residues. Germline CDR1 MGHDK, CDR2 SYGVNS. The trim removed 3 bases at V and 0 bases at J, leaving 6 bases unmatched. CDR3 nucleotides: TGTGCCAGCAGTGATCCCTCGCGGGGGAGCACAGATACGCAGTATTTT. Translating gives CASSDPSRGSTDTQYF.

The chain combines TRBV11-2 with TRBJ2-2; D perhaps matches TRBD1 (7 bases). The germline CDR1 and CDR2 sequences are SGHAT and FQNNGV. The CDR3 length is 14 residues. V lost 4 bases, J lost 6 bases, and 12 bases lay in between. The CDR3 sequence is CASSSLRGAGELFF. The CDR3 DNA follows: TGTGCCAGCAGCTCCCTCAGGGGGGCCGGGGAGCTGTTTTTT.

The chain employs TRBV6-2 or TRBV6-3 and TRBJ2-2, with unresolved D. The CDR3 contains 12 residues. The V and J ends lost 8 bases and 7 bases respectively, with 11 bases between them. Germline CDR1 and CDR2: MNHEY and SVGEGT. The CDR3 bases are TGTGCCAGCTGGGTGCGCGGCGGGGAGCTGTTTTTT. Amino acids: CASWVRGGELFF.

This clonotype occurred many times. The J gene is TRBJ2-1, the V gene TRBV12-3 or TRBV12-4, with a possible D match to TRBD2 (5 bases). This CDR3 contains 14 residues. V was cut by 6 bases and J by 1 base, with 10 bases left in between. The CDR3 DNA reads as TGTGCCAGCAGCCCCGCGGGTTCCTACAATGAGCAGTTCTTC. Residues: CASSPAGSYNEQFF.

This sequence joins TRBV7-9 and TRBJ1-2; 7 bases agree with TRBD1. CDR3 length equals 16 residues. V dropped 1 base and J dropped 5; count of bases not matched to a gene: 10. The germline gives CDR1 SEHNR, CDR2 FQNEAQ (reference sequence). As DNA, the CDR3 is TGTGCCAGCAGCTTAGACGTAGTCGGGACAGCTTATGGCTACACCTTC. Its protein product is CASSLDVVGTAYGYTF.

V is TRBV5-1 and J is TRBJ1-3; D is undetermined. CDR3 length: 15 amino acids. V lost 2 bases and J 2 bases, leaving 11 bases between the germline ends. CDR1 is SGHRS and CDR2 is YFSETQ in the germline V gene. The CDR3 loop is CASSLEVYPGNTIYF. The CDR3 DNA is TGCGCCAGCAGCTTAGAGGTTTATCCTGGAAACACCATATATTTT.

This clonotype was observed a handful of times. The chain recombines TRBV4-3 with TRBJ2-5; D is possibly TRBD2 (6 bases). This CDR3 contains 14 residues. V was shortened by 4 bases and J by 7 bases, with 16 bases between the two germline ends. CDR1 and CDR2 (germline): LGHNA, YSLEER. This chain's CDR3 is CASSREASGGTQYF. The CDR3 DNA reads as TGCGCCAGCAGCCGGGAGGCGTCCGGGGGGACCCAGTACTTC.

The chain employs TRBV3-1 and TRBJ1-6; 8 bases agree with TRBD1. Germline CDR1 reads LGHDT; CDR2 reads YNNKEL (reference sequence). The CDR3 has 15 residues. V shed 4 bases, J shed 7 bases, and the junction held 6 bases outside the gene matches. For the CDR3, the DNA is TGTGCCAGCAGCCTTCCCGGGACAGGCAATTCACCCCTCCACTTT. This gives the protein CASSLPGTGNSPLHF.

This clonotype came up many times. The chain uses TRBV7-2 and TRBJ1-6; 7 bases agree with TRBD1. The CDR3 sequence is 15 residues long. J was trimmed by 3 bases and V by 8 bases; bases with no gene match: 7. Germline CDR1 SGHTA, CDR2 FQGNSA. CDR3 in DNA: TGTGCCAGCGGGAGACAGGGAGTCTATAATTCACCCCTCCACTTT. Residues: CASGRQGVYNSPLHF.

This clonotype has more than one count but fewer than ten. This chain connects TRBV5-1 to TRBJ2-3; D remains unclear. V shed 2 bases and J shed 0 bases, with 10 bases lying between them. The length of the CDR3 is 15 residues. In germline, CDR1 is SGHRS, CDR2 YFSETQ. In DNA, the CDR3 is TGCGCCAGCAGCTTAACAGATTCTAGCACAGATACGCAGTATTTT. Its translation is CASSLTDSSTDTQYF.

This clonotype was seen a handful of times. This rearrangement joins TRBV5-1 to TRBJ2-3, with D uncertain. This CDR3 is built from 15 residues. V was cut by 4 bases and J by 5 bases, with 17 bases left in between. Per germline, CDR1 SGHRS and CDR2 YFSETQ. Here the CDR3 DNA reads TGCGCCAGCAGCCTACCCCTACCGCCGGGAGATACGCAGTATTTT. It specifies CASSLPLPPGDTQYF.

This chain connects TRBV7-9 to TRBJ2-1; possibly TRBD1 or TRBD2 for D (5 bases each). With 3 bases removed from V and 8 bases from J, the gap between germline ends came to 11 bases. Germline CDR1 reads SEHNR; CDR2 reads FQNEAQ (reference sequence). CDR3 length equals 13 residues. The CDR3 nucleotides are TGTGCCAGCAGCTTCTCCGGGACCGATGAGCAGTTCTTC. This translates into CASSFSGTDEQFF.

The chain couples TRBV20-1 to TRBJ2-1; 11 nucleotides line up with TRBD2. The CDR3 has 15 amino acids. Germline lookup yields CDR1 DFQATT and CDR2 SNEGSKA (reference sequence). Trimming cost V 0 bases and J 10 bases; bases outside gene matches: 8. The CDR3 sequence: CSARDLAGGHREQFF. The CDR3 nucleotides read TGCAGTGCTAGAGACTTAGCGGGGGGGCACCGGGAGCAGTTCTTC.